The 32 T cell receptor beta chains in this list originate from one sample, sequenced in a study of blood T cell repertoires in COVID-19. Profiling relied on immunoSEQ multiplex PCR, and the TCRdb table lists in-frame clones only, not all of them. The table lists 45,000 to 65,000 clones, around 92% of them singletons. Material for sequencing was peripheral blood. The receptors come from a human donor in a cohort sampled during active COVID-19.

This chain joins TRBV3-1 (or the pseudogene TRBV3-2) and TRBJ2-5, with 8 bases aligning to TRBD2. The CDR3 covers 15 residues. The V and J ends lost 3 bases and 9 bases, in that order; junction bases with no gene match: 12. CDR1 is LGHDT and CDR2 is YNNKEL in the germline V gene (reference sequence). The CDR3 DNA sequence: TGTGCCAGCAGCCAGCGACTAGCGATAGCCGGGGCCCAGTACTTC. Its protein product is CASSQRLAIAGAQYF.

The chain couples TRBV7-3 to TRBJ2-1; 11 bases align to TRBD1. V lost 5 bases and J lost 9; bases outside the gene matches: 6. Germline values: CDR1 SGHTA, CDR2 FQGTGA. The CDR3 is 14 residues long. The chain's CDR3 is CASSPRTGGGEQFF. CDR3 nucleotide sequence: TGTGCCAGCAGCCCAAGGACAGGGGGCGGTGAGCAGTTCTTC.

This clone came up once. V gene TRBV29-1 combines with J gene TRBJ1-1; tentative D call: TRBD1 (6 bases). The CDR3 extends over 16 amino acids. The V gene's germline CDR1 is SQVTM and CDR2 ANQGSEA. The ends were cut back, 0 bases at V and 0 bases at J, with 14 bases in the middle. The CDR3 protein is CSVEDDRLQMNTEAFF. DNA for the CDR3: TGCAGCGTTGAAGACGACAGGCTACAAATGAACACTGAAGCTTTCTTT.

The chain combines TRBV9 with TRBJ2-5; possibly TRBD2 for D (7 bases). In germline, CDR1 is SGDLS, CDR2 YYNGEE. This CDR3 has 17 residues. Trimming removed 5 bases from V and 1 base from J, with 21 bases in between. CDR3 nucleotide sequence: TGTGCCAGCAGTCAGGAAAGGGGAGGGGGGGCCCAAGAGACCCAGTACTTC. Translation: CASSQERGGGAQETQYF.

The rearrangement uses TRBV4-2 and TRBJ2-2, with 7 bases aligning to TRBD1. The CDR3 is 17 amino acids. Germline assignment: CDR1 LGHNA and CDR2 YNFKEQ. The J segment lost 4 bases and the V segment lost 0 bases, leaving 8 bases of the junction unmatched. The CDR3 region has the DNA TGTGCCAGCAGCCAAGATCTTAAGGGGGCGGGCACCGGGGAGCTGTTTTTT. Protein product: CASSQDLKGAGTGELFF.

V and J are TRBV7-2 and TRBJ2-4; weak D call: TRBD2 (6 bases). The V end lost 5 bases, the J end lost 6 bases, and 14 bases lay between the germline ends. Germline V gives CDR1 SGHTA, CDR2 FQGNSA. The CDR3 runs 14 residues. Written as DNA, the CDR3 is TGTGCCAGCAGCCTTAGCGGAGCTTCAAACATTCAGTACTTC. Its translation is CASSLSGASNIQYF.

The V call is TRBV6-2 or TRBV6-3, the J call TRBJ2-1; D is perhaps TRBD1 (5 bases). The CDR3 has 17 amino acids. The V gene lost 2 bases and the J gene lost 4 bases, with 18 bases spanning the gap. Germline V gives CDR1 MNHEY, CDR2 SVGEGT. The CDR3 region is CASSYNRRLGSYNEQFF. The CDR3 bases are TGTGCCAGCAGTTACAACAGGAGATTAGGCTCTTACAATGAGCAGTTCTTC.

The rearrangement joins TRBV5-6 to TRBJ1-5, with D maybe TRBD1 (6 bases). Germline V gene data show CDR1 as SGHDT and CDR2 as YYEEEE. V was trimmed by 0 bases and J by 9 bases, leaving 22 bases between them. This CDR3 region has 17 residues. The DNA of the CDR3 is TGTGCCAGCAGCTTGGGGCCCTGGGAGGGGCGGGGGCGGCCCCAGCATTTT. This translates into CASSLGPWEGRGRPQHF. The complete variable domain, with remaining parts taken from reference TRBV5-6 and TRBJ1-5, reads DAGVTQSPTHLIKTRGQQVTLRCSPKSGHDTVSWYQQALGQGPQFIFQYYEEEERQRGNFPDRFSGHQFPNYSSELNVNALLLGDSALYLCASSLGPWEGRGRPQHFGDGTRLSIL.

The genes are TRBV27 and TRBJ1-6, with 11 bases fitting TRBD1. J lost 10 bases, V lost 6 bases, and 8 bases had no gene match. The length of the CDR3 is 15 residues. CDR1 is MNHEY, CDR2 SMNVEV, per germline (reference sequence). The CDR3, as DNA: TGTGCCAGCAGCCACAAGGACAGGGGGCAGTCACCCCTCCACTTT. This codes for CASSHKDRGQSPLHF.

The CDR3, as DNA: TGTGCCAGCAGTGGGACAGGAAACTCCTACGAGCAGTACTTC. It translates to CASSGTGNSYEQYF. V usage is TRBV6-6 and J usage is TRBJ2-7, with TRBD1 matching 8 bases. The V gene's germline CDR1 is MNHNY and CDR2 SVGAGI (reference sequence). This CDR3 has 14 residues. Trimming cost V 5 bases and J 0 bases; bases outside gene matches: 3.

This chain joins TRBV18 and TRBJ2-2, with 7 bases identical to TRBD1. The CDR3 covers 15 residues. Germline V gives CDR1 KGHSH, CDR2 LQKENI. With V trimmed by 9 bases and J by 7 bases, 14 bases remained unmatched. CDR3 residues: CASYKGQLIGGELFF. The DNA for the CDR3 is TGTGCCAGTTATAAGGGACAGCTGATCGGCGGGGAGCTGTTTTTT.

This chain links TRBV24-1 with TRBJ1-2; D is undetermined. CDR1 and CDR2 from the germline V gene are KGHDR and SFDVKD. The V end lost 7 bases, the J end lost 2 bases, and 19 bases lay between the germline ends. The length of the CDR3 is 16 residues. The CDR3 nucleotides are TGTGCCACCAGCGACACGTCCCGGGGAGCAAACTATGGCTACACCTTC. Translating gives CATSDTSRGANYGYTF.

This chain connects TRBV7-8 to TRBJ1-1; D ambiguous. Germline assignment: CDR1 SGHVS and CDR2 FQNEAQ. Between the trimmed V and J ends, which lost 1 base and 3 bases, there was a span of 6 bases. This CDR3 comprises 13 residues. The CDR3 nucleotides read TGTGCCAGCAGCTTAGTCCGTGACACTGAAGCTTTCTTT. Amino acids: CASSLVRDTEAFF.

The chain recombines TRBV6-1 with TRBJ2-2, with TRBD2 matching 7 bases. The germline gives CDR1 MNHNS, CDR2 SASEGT. This CDR3 has 18 amino acids. With 0 bases clipped from V and 4 bases from J, the junction kept 11 bases outside the gene matches. As DNA, the CDR3 is TGTGCCAGCAGTGAAGCGGGGAGGCGGGGGATGGGCACCGGGGAGCTGTTTTTT. Its protein product is CASSEAGRRGMGTGELFF.

The rearrangement uses TRBV7-3 and TRBJ2-7; 9 nucleotides match TRBD1. Germline CDR1 is SGHTA and CDR2 is FQGTGA. This CDR3 has 15 amino acids. Trimming removed 4 bases from V and 5 bases from J; junction bases left unmatched: 9. The CDR3 protein is CASSSPGQGINEQYF. In DNA, the CDR3 is TGTGCCAGCAGCTCCCCGGGACAGGGAATCAACGAGCAGTACTTC.

The V call is TRBV29-1, the J call TRBJ2-5; 12 bases map to TRBD1. There are 15 residues in the CDR3. V lost 0 bases and J lost 4; bases outside the gene matches: 3. CDR1 is SQVTM, CDR2 ANQGSEA, per germline. In DNA form, the CDR3 reads TGCAGCGTTGAAGATTGGGGACAGGGGGCAGAGACCCAGTACTTC. This encodes CSVEDWGQGAETQYF.

The gene calls are TRBV11-2 and TRBJ2-7; 12 bases fit TRBD2. Losses at the gene ends were 5 bases for V and 1 base for J; bases not matched to a gene: 3. The CDR3 is 15 amino acids. Germline CDR1 reads SGHAT; CDR2 reads FQNNGV. CDR3 nucleotides: TGTGCCAGCAGCAGACTAGCGGGGGTTTCCTACGAGCAGTACTTC. It is translated as CASSRLAGVSYEQYF.

V is TRBV29-1 and J is TRBJ2-3, with 9 bases that match TRBD2. The germline CDR1 and CDR2 sequences are SQVTM and ANQGSEA. The CDR3 is 13 residues long. V was clipped by 7 bases and J by 4 bases; unmatched bases: 6. The chain's CDR3 is CSAVRGGADTQYF. DNA for the CDR3: TGCAGCGCTGTGCGGGGGGGCGCAGATACGCAGTATTTT.

The V and J genes are TRBV7-3 and TRBJ2-3, with 10 bases aligning to TRBD2. Losses at the gene ends were 4 bases for V and 4 bases for J; bases not matched to a gene: 11. CDR1 is SGHTA, CDR2 FQGTGA, per germline. The CDR3 loop spans 17 amino acids. CDR3 region: CASSSKTGTSVPDTQYF. CDR3 DNA sequence: TGTGCCAGCAGCTCAAAAACCGGGACTAGCGTCCCAGATACGCAGTATTTT.

This clone was seen at least ten times. J is TRBJ1-5 and V is TRBV7-8; weak D call: TRBD1 (5 bases). This CDR3 spans 16 amino acids. V was pared by 0 bases and J by 1 base, with 10 bases between. Germline V gives CDR1 SGHVS, CDR2 FQNEAQ. CDR3 sequence reads: CASSLAGGESNQPQHF. As DNA, the CDR3 is TGTGCCAGCAGCTTAGCGGGAGGGGAGAGCAATCAGCCCCAGCATTTT.

The chain uses TRBV9 and TRBJ2-7; 9 bases map to TRBD1. CDR1 is SGDLS, CDR2 YYNGEE, per germline. The CDR3 is 20 residues long. Trimming removed 4 bases from V and 4 bases from J; junction bases left unmatched: 24. CDR3 sequence: CASSPRPGTGNYASVYEQYF. CDR3 sequence (DNA): TGTGCCAGCAGCCCCCGTCCCGGGACAGGGAATTATGCCTCTGTGTACGAGCAGTACTTC.

The chain recombines TRBV6-5 with TRBJ1-1; D is undetermined. Germline CDR1 is MNHEY and CDR2 is SVGAGI. The V and J ends lost 2 bases and 1 base respectively, with 5 bases between them. The CDR3 is made up of 13 amino acids. The CDR3 sequence is CASSYGRNTEAFF. The CDR3 nucleotides read TGTGCCAGCAGTTACGGGAGGAACACTGAAGCTTTCTTT.

The chain links TRBV10-3 to TRBJ1-1; D ambiguous. Per germline, CDR1 ENHRY and CDR2 SYGVKD. The CDR3 covers 11 residues. The CDR3 region is CAIAGNTEAFF. CDR3 sequence (DNA): TGTGCTATCGCCGGGAACACTGAAGCTTTCTTT.

This clone was recorded a few times. The chain employs TRBV30 and TRBJ1-2; D gene unclear. Germline loops: CDR1 GTSNPN, CDR2 SVGIG (reference sequence). The CDR3 has 11 residues. Trimming stripped 0 bases from V and 8 bases from J, with 7 bases between. CDR3 in amino acids: CAWSVQQGYTF. In nucleotides, the CDR3 is TGTGCCTGGAGTGTACAACAGGGCTACACCTTC.

This chain joins TRBV7-2 and TRBJ2-2; D is possibly TRBD1 (6 bases). Germline loops: CDR1 SGHTA, CDR2 FQGNSA. The CDR3 sequence is 15 residues long. V was cut by 7 bases and J by 0 bases, with 12 bases left in between. The DNA of the CDR3 is TGTGCCAGCACCCCTACAGGGACGAACACCGGGGAGCTGTTTTTT. Translating gives CASTPTGTNTGELFF.

The chain links TRBV7-2 to TRBJ2-7, with TRBD2 matching 13 bases. Germline V CDR1 and CDR2: SGHTA, FQGNSA. The CDR3 runs to 17 residues. The trim removed 6 bases at V and 0 bases at J, leaving 8 bases unmatched. The DNA for the CDR3 is TGTGCCAGCAGGAAACTAGCGGGGGGGACCAGCTCCTACGAGCAGTACTTC. Protein: CASRKLAGGTSSYEQYF. The full variable domain, completed using reference TRBV7-2 and TRBJ2-7, is GAGVSQSPSNKVTEKGKDVELRCDPISGHTALYWYRQSLGQGLEFLIYFQGNSAPDKSGLPSDRFSAERTGGSVSTLTIQRTQQEDSAVYLCASRKLAGGTSSYEQYFGPGTRLTVT.

This chain uses TRBV2 with TRBJ1-1, with D perhaps TRBD1 (5 bases). V dropped 3 bases and J dropped 1 base, with 6 bases sitting between them. CDR3 length equals 13 residues. Germline values: CDR1 SNHLY, CDR2 FYNNEI. CDR3 DNA sequence: TGTGCCAGCAGTGACAGGGCGAACACTGAAGCTTTCTTT. It specifies CASSDRANTEAFF.

The genes are TRBV12-3 or TRBV12-4 and TRBJ2-7; D may be TRBD1 (6 bases). The CDR3 runs to 13 residues. Trimming pared 5 bases from V and 3 bases from J, leaving 11 bases between. The CDR3 here is CASSPGTSYEQYF. The CDR3 DNA reads as TGTGCCAGCAGTCCCGGGACAAGCTACGAGCAGTACTTC.

This sequence joins TRBV7-9 and TRBJ1-2; the D gene is possibly TRBD1 (6 bases). The CDR3 consists of 16 residues. V lost 0 bases and J lost 8, with 19 bases in between. Looked up from germline, CDR1 is SEHNR and CDR2 is FQNEAQ (reference sequence). CDR3 amino acids: CASSLAALQGFEGYTF. CDR3 bases: TGTGCCAGCAGCTTAGCCGCTCTACAGGGATTTGAAGGCTACACCTTC.

In this sample, this clone turned up once. V usage is TRBV5-1 and J usage is TRBJ1-6, with D possibly matching TRBD1 (5 bases). The CDR3 has 14 amino acids. Germline CDR1 is SGHRS and CDR2 is YFSETQ. V was trimmed by 1 base and J by 10 bases, leaving 12 bases between them. This CDR3 is CASSLRGVESPLHF. The CDR3, as DNA: TGCGCCAGCAGCTTGCGGGGGGTGGAATCACCCCTCCACTTT.

V and J are TRBV10-3 and TRBJ1-1, with D possibly matching TRBD1 (5 bases). Trimming took 0 bases from V and 2 from J, leaving 10 bases between them. The CDR3 is made up of 15 amino acids. Per the germline V gene, CDR1 is ENHRY and CDR2 is SYGVKD. The CDR3 DNA reads as TGTGCCATCAGTGAGTCGAATAGGGGTAACACTGAAGCTTTCTTT. Residues: CAISESNRGNTEAFF.

The rearrangement links TRBV19 to TRBJ1-2; 8 positions agree with TRBD1. V shed 0 bases, J shed 8 bases, and the junction held 5 bases outside the gene matches. Germline V lookup: CDR1 LNHDA, CDR2 SQIVND (reference sequence). The CDR3 contains 14 residues. CDR3 residues: CASSIETGAGGYTF. CDR3 nucleotides: TGTGCCAGTAGTATAGAGACAGGGGCAGGAGGCTACACCTTC.